Following are 27 T cell receptor beta chains from one sample sequenced in a study of T cells in Graves' hyperthyroidism and ophthalmopathy. Researchers amplified the TCR beta CDR3 regions from RNA transcripts. The HTBI set primed first-round TCR CDR3 RT-PCR. TCRdb recomputed calls from the multiplex PCR reads with MiXCR, one row per CDR3 protein. This table has around 450,000 distinct CDR3 sequences, approximately 14% appearing once. Material: blood. These receptors were collected from a woman aged 18-30 years with Graves' hyperthyroidism.

This clonotype was detected a few times. The J gene is TRBJ2-3, the V gene TRBV4-2; D uncertain. The CDR3 has 14 residues. Trimming cost V 0 bases and J 2 bases, with 6 bases left between them. CDR1 LGHNA and CDR2 YNFKEQ come from the germline V gene. The CDR3, as DNA: TGTGCCAGCAGCCAAGATGGGGTCACAGATACGCAGTATTTT. Translating gives CASSQDGVTDTQYF.

The chain couples TRBV6-1 to TRBJ1-2; tentative D call: TRBD1 (5 bases). The CDR3 covers 14 residues. Germline assignment: CDR1 MNHNS and CDR2 SASEGT. V lost 7 bases and J 12 bases, leaving 24 bases between the germline ends. CDR3 sequence reads: CASKQTVASRGHTF. In DNA, the CDR3 is TGTGCCAGCAAACAGACAGTAGCCTCTAGGGGCCACACCTTC.

The chain recombines TRBV3-1 with TRBJ1-3, with 7 bases fitting TRBD1. With 4 bases clipped from V and 2 bases from J, the junction kept 8 bases outside the gene matches. Looked up from germline, CDR1 is LGHDT and CDR2 is YNNKEL (reference sequence). The CDR3 consists of 16 residues. For the CDR3, the DNA is TGTGCCAGCAGCCTAAGACAGGGTAGCCCTGGAAACACCATATATTTT. Its protein product is CASSLRQGSPGNTIYF.

This clonotype was detected ten times or more. The chain combines TRBV24-1 with TRBJ2-3; D is unresolved. Trimming shortened V by 3 bases and J by 0 bases, and 18 bases separated the two germline ends. The CDR3 sequence is 18 residues long. Germline V lookup: CDR1 KGHDR, CDR2 SFDVKD. This CDR3 reads CATSDDAQQIPSTDTQYF. DNA for the CDR3: TGTGCCACCAGTGATGACGCACAACAGATCCCGAGCACAGATACGCAGTATTTT.

This clonotype was detected ten times or more. V is TRBV7-9 and J is TRBJ2-1; TRBD2 agrees at 10 bases. The CDR3 extends over 15 amino acids. Germline loops: CDR1 SEHNR, CDR2 FQNEAQ (reference sequence). The J segment lost 9 bases and the V segment lost 3 bases, leaving 8 bases of the junction unmatched. The DNA of the CDR3 is TGTGCCAGCAGCTTGGGAGCGGGGGGGCGGAGTGAGCAGTTCTTC. Its protein is CASSLGAGGRSEQFF.

This clonotype was detected ten times or more. The chain joins TRBV5-1 to TRBJ2-1; 10 bases align to TRBD2. CDR1 and CDR2 from the germline V gene are SGHRS and YFSETQ. The V gene end was trimmed by 0 bases and the J gene end by 8 bases; junction bases not matched to a gene: 11. The CDR3 is made up of 17 amino acids. CDR3 sequence reads: CASSLVFRASGSYEQFF. The CDR3 DNA reads TGCGCCAGCAGCTTGGTATTTAGGGCTAGCGGGAGCTATGAGCAGTTCTTC. The full variable domain, rest sourced from reference TRBV5-1 and TRBJ2-1, is KAGVTQTPRYLIKTRGQQVTLSCSPISGHRSVSWYQQTPGQGLQFLFEYFSETQRNKGNFPGRFSGRQFSNSRSEMNVSTLELGDSALYLCASSLVFRASGSYEQFFGPGTRLTVL.

This clonotype has just a few counts. The chain joins TRBV19 to TRBJ2-4; D may be TRBD2 (5 bases). The germline CDR1 and CDR2 sequences are LNHDA and SQIVND (reference sequence). The CDR3 consists of 14 residues. V lost 3 bases and J lost 1, with 7 bases in between. The DNA of the CDR3 is TGTGCCAGTAGTATTCGAGGGGCCAAAAACATTCAGTACTTC. Protein product: CASSIRGAKNIQYF. Full variable domain (outside the CDR3, taken from reference TRBV19 and TRBJ2-4): DGGITQSPKYLFRKEGQNVTLSCEQNLNHDAMYWYRQDPGQGLRLIYYSQIVNDFQKGDIAEGYSVSREKKESFPLTVTSAQKNPTAFYLCASSIRGAKNIQYFGAGTRLSVL.

There are a few counts of this clonotype. A read error is possible here, since a much larger clone lies one base away. V gene TRBV29-1 combines with J gene TRBJ1-1; possible D gene TRBD1, 5 bases. This CDR3 spans 16 amino acids. Germline V gene data show CDR1 as SQVTM and CDR2 as ANQGSEA. CDR3 DNA: TGCAGAGCCGAAAGGGACGGCCCCTCTATTAACACTGAAGCTTTCTTT. It yields the protein CRAERDGPSINTEAFF.

There are many counts of this clonotype. The chain combines TRBV7-9 with TRBJ2-1, with TRBD2 as a possible D gene (7 bases). The V end lost 5 bases, the J end lost 7 bases, and 15 bases lay between the germline ends. This CDR3 is 14 amino acids long. Germline assignment: CDR1 SEHNR and CDR2 FQNEAQ (reference sequence). The CDR3 bases are TGTGCCAGCAGCCGGACGGGGGGCGAGAATGAGCAGTTCTTC. This translates into CASSRTGGENEQFF.

There are a few counts of this clonotype. This may arise from a read error, as a much more abundant clone is one base away. The rearrangement links TRBV29-1 to TRBJ2-7; D possibly corresponds to TRBD1 (5 bases). The J call is in doubt because the DNA end fits TRBJ2-1 better. Per the germline V gene, CDR1 is SQVTM and CDR2 is ANQGSEA. The CDR3 length is 12 residues. CDR3 in DNA: TGCAGCGTTGGGACACACTCCTACGAGCAGTTCTTC. Translated, it gives CSVGTHSYEQFF.

In its sample, this clonotype was seen many times. Here the CDR3 reads CASSSRTGNEQYF. CDR3 in DNA: TGTGCCAGCAGCTCCCGTACAGGGAACGAGCAGTACTTC. The rearrangement uses TRBV5-5 and TRBJ2-7; tentative D call: TRBD1 (6 bases). V lost 3 bases and J 5 bases, leaving 12 bases between the germline ends. The CDR3 loop spans 13 amino acids. Germline V gives CDR1 SGHKS, CDR2 YYEKEE (reference sequence). Complete variable domain (other parts from reference TRBV5-5 and TRBJ2-7): DAGVTQSPTHLIKTRGQQVTLRCSPISGHKSVSWYQQVLGQGPQFIFQYYEKEERGRGNFPDRFSARQFPNYSSELNVNALLLGDSALYLCASSSRTGNEQYFGPGTRLTVT.

The table lists this clonotype with many counts. At one end, the junction sequence differs from germline, possibly due to a read error. V usage is TRBV11-2 and J usage is TRBJ1-2, with a tentative D call TRBD1 (6 bases). CDR1 is SGHAT, CDR2 FQNNGV, per germline. The CDR3 has 15 residues. CDR3 bases: TGTGCCAACAGCCCGGGGGCGGGGGGCGGCTATGGCTACACCTTC. Its protein product is CANSPGAGGGYGYTF.

The chain employs TRBV12-3 or TRBV12-4 and TRBJ1-2, with D possibly TRBD1 on 5 matching bases. Deletions cut 2 bases from V and 6 bases from J, with 16 bases between. This CDR3 comprises 15 residues. Here the CDR3 DNA reads TGTGCCAGCAGTTTAACCCAGGGCGAGGGGAATGGCTACACCTTC. Translated: CASSLTQGEGNGYTF.

Many counts were recorded for this clonotype. V gene TRBV18 combines with J gene TRBJ1-6; D remains unclear. Per the germline V gene, CDR1 is KGHSH and CDR2 is LQKENI. Trimming removed 0 bases from V and 0 bases from J, with 3 bases in between. The CDR3 contains 15 residues. The CDR3 sequence is CASSPPSSYNSPLHF. CDR3 nucleotides: TGTGCCAGCTCACCACCTAGCTCCTATAATTCACCCCTCCACTTT.

This clonotype was counted ten times or more. The rearrangement uses TRBV7-9 and TRBJ1-5; possible D gene TRBD1, 5 bases. The CDR3 runs to 15 residues. Germline-derived CDR1 and CDR2 are SEHNR and FQNEAQ (reference sequence). V lost 8 bases to trimming and J lost 6 bases, with 20 bases between them. The CDR3 nucleotides are TGTGCCAGCTTTGGACGGGGGGGAAATAGTCAGCCCCAGCATTTT. It codes for CASFGRGGNSQPQHF.

This clonotype was detected ten times or more. The J gene is TRBJ2-7, the V gene TRBV4-2; D may be TRBD1 (7 bases). The CDR3 spans 14 residues. Germline V gene sequence: CDR1 LGHNA, CDR2 YNFKEQ. Trimming removed 4 bases at V and 2 bases at J, with 12 bases between. As DNA, the CDR3 is TGTGCCAGCAGCCCTCAGGGGGAGGCCTACGAGCAGTACTTC. Translation: CASSPQGEAYEQYF.

About this clonotype: A much bigger clone sits one base away, suggesting this may be a read error. The conserved phenylalanine or tryptophan normally closing the CDR3 is absent here, so this likely arose from a read error. This chain joins TRBV27 and TRBJ1-2, with D possibly TRBD1 on 6 matching bases. The germline gives CDR1 MNHEY, CDR2 SMNVEV (reference sequence). V was trimmed by 4 bases and J by 1 base, leaving 7 bases between them. The CDR3 is made up of 13 amino acids. The CDR3 loop reads CASSWTVNYGYTS. The DNA for the CDR3 is TGTGCCAGCAGTTGGACAGTTAACTATGGCTACACCTCC.

This clonotype has a handful of counts. This sequence joins TRBV24-1 and TRBJ2-1; 8 nucleotides line up with TRBD2. V trimming: 3 bases; J trimming: 5 bases; junction bases outside the gene matches: 14. CDR1 and CDR2 from the germline V gene are KGHDR and SFDVKD. This CDR3 is built from 18 residues. The CDR3, as DNA: TGTGCCACCAGTGATCCCCTAACCGCGGGAGGAGTAAACAATGAGCAGTTCTTC. This gives the protein CATSDPLTAGGVNNEQFF.

A few counts support this clonotype. The rearrangement uses TRBV6-6 and TRBJ2-1, with 9 bases fitting TRBD1. The J segment lost 6 bases and the V segment lost 1 base, leaving 4 bases of the junction unmatched. In germline, CDR1 is MNHNY, CDR2 SVGAGI (reference sequence). This CDR3 has 15 amino acids. The CDR3 region has the DNA TGTGCCAGCAGTTACTGGACAGGGGAGAGCAATGAGCAGTTCTTC. This sequence encodes CASSYWTGESNEQFF.

This chain links TRBV20-1 with TRBJ2-7, with D unresolved. Trimming left V 1 base short and J 5 bases short, with 12 bases between. The CDR3 is 13 residues long. The V gene's germline CDR1 is DFQATT and CDR2 SNEGSKA (reference sequence). The CDR3 nucleotides read TGCAGTGCTAGAGGCGGACCATTCAACGAGCAGTACTTC. It translates to CSARGGPFNEQYF.

This clonotype was observed at least ten times. This rearrangement joins TRBV11-2 to TRBJ2-5; 7 nucleotides align to TRBD1. The germline gives CDR1 SGHAT, CDR2 FQNNGV. V shed 3 bases, J shed 2 bases, and the junction held 3 bases outside the gene matches. The CDR3 has 14 residues. CDR3 DNA sequence: TGTGCCAGCAGCTTGGGACAGCTACAAGAGACCCAGTACTTC. Protein product: CASSLGQLQETQYF.

Only a few counts were recorded for this clonotype. The J gene is TRBJ2-3, the V gene TRBV9, with TRBD2 matching 8 bases. V lost 0 bases and J lost 1; bases outside the gene matches: 4. Germline V gene lookup returns CDR1 SGDLS and CDR2 YYNGEE. This CDR3 region has 16 residues. CDR3 loop: CASSVEGSGGTDTQYF. CDR3 sequence (DNA): TGTGCCAGCAGCGTAGAGGGTAGCGGGGGCACAGATACGCAGTATTTT.

This clonotype was recorded many times. This chain joins TRBV18 and TRBJ2-1; 7 nucleotides agree with TRBD1. Germline CDR1 is KGHSH and CDR2 is LQKENI. The CDR3 is made up of 16 amino acids. V lost 1 base, J lost 1 base, and 4 bases stayed unmatched. CDR3 loop: CASSPQAGGSYNEQFF. CDR3 coding DNA: TGTGCCAGCTCACCACAGGCAGGGGGATCCTACAATGAGCAGTTCTTC.

At least ten counts were recorded for this clonotype. The rearrangement joins TRBV28 to TRBJ1-6; D ambiguous. The ends were cut back, 3 bases at V and 2 bases at J, with 11 bases in the middle. The CDR3 runs 16 residues. Germline V gene data show CDR1 as MDHEN and CDR2 as SYDVKM. The CDR3 sequence is CASSFRAGAYNSPLHF. CDR3 nucleotide sequence: TGTGCCAGCAGTTTTAGGGCAGGAGCCTATAATTCACCCCTCCACTTT.

This clonotype was counted many times. Here the CDR3 reads CASRAEGYEQYF. Here the CDR3 DNA reads TGTGCCAGCAGGGCCGAGGGCTACGAGCAGTACTTC. The chain employs TRBV2 and TRBJ2-7, with TRBD2 as a possible D gene (5 bases). The CDR3 spans 12 residues. Deletions cut 6 bases from V and 3 bases from J, with 9 bases between. Germline V gene lookup returns CDR1 SNHLY and CDR2 FYNNEI.

CDR3 protein: CASSPPFVEKLFF. CDR3 sequence (DNA): TGTGCCAGCTCACCACCGTTTGTTGAAAAACTGTTTTTT. The chain recombines TRBV18 with TRBJ1-4, with no clear D. The CDR3 has 13 residues. Between the trimmed V and J ends, which lost 0 bases and 7 bases, there was a span of 6 bases. CDR1 is KGHSH, CDR2 LQKENI, per germline.

This clonotype was observed a handful of times. The chain has TRBV9 and TRBJ2-3; 9 nucleotides line up with TRBD2. The germline V gene has CDR1 SGDLS and CDR2 YYNGEE. This CDR3 has 17 amino acids. The junction had 8 bases not matched to a gene; V was cut back by 3 bases and J by 0 bases. The CDR3 loop reads CASSADPSGRSTDTQYF. The CDR3 DNA is TGTGCCAGCAGCGCGGATCCCAGCGGGAGGAGCACAGATACGCAGTATTTT.